The 4 T cell receptor beta chains in this list originate from one sample, sequenced in a study of blood T cell repertoires in COVID-19. Libraries were prepared by immunoSEQ multiplex PCR; TCRdb keeps only in-frame clonotypes and omits some of them. The profile covers 35,000 to 55,000 clones, with roughly 89% appearing a single time and 7% to 9% taken by the ten largest. The sample consisted of peripheral blood. Receptors originate from a man in his sixties with active COVID-19.

The chain has TRBV19 and TRBJ1-2; the D gene is possibly TRBD1 (6 bases). Per the germline V gene, CDR1 is LNHDA and CDR2 is SQIVND (reference sequence). Trimming shortened V by 7 bases and J by 1 base, and 13 bases separated the two germline ends. There are 14 residues in the CDR3. This chain's CDR3 is CASNPLQGNYGYTF. As DNA, the CDR3 is TGTGCCAGTAACCCCCTACAGGGTAACTATGGCTACACCTTC. Variable domain in full (rest from reference TRBV19 and TRBJ1-2): DGGITQSPKYLFRKEGQNVTLSCEQNLNHDAMYWYRQDPGQGLRLIYYSQIVNDFQKGDIAEGYSVSREKKESFPLTVTSAQKNPTAFYLCASNPLQGNYGYTFGSGTRLTVV.

This clone was picked up a small number of times. This chain links TRBV5-8 with TRBJ1-2; D call uncertain. V dropped 6 bases and J dropped 8 bases, with 23 bases sitting between them. CDR3 size: 15 residues. Germline V lookup: CDR1 SGHTS, CDR2 YDEGEE. The CDR3: CASNQGGELMIGYTF. The CDR3 DNA is TGTGCCAGCAACCAAGGAGGAGAACTGATGATCGGCTACACCTTC.

V and J are TRBV29-1 and TRBJ2-1, with D possibly TRBD2 on 5 matching bases. The V gene lost 0 bases and the J gene lost 9 bases, with 21 bases spanning the gap. CDR1 and CDR2 (germline): SQVTM, ANQGSEA. The CDR3 has 16 residues. The chain's CDR3 is CSVEDHGVATRSEQFF. CDR3 coding DNA: TGCAGCGTTGAAGATCACGGGGTAGCTACCAGGAGTGAGCAGTTCTTC.

The V gene is TRBV5-5, the J gene TRBJ2-1; 8 bases fit TRBD1. Germline lookup yields CDR1 SGHKS and CDR2 YYEKEE (reference sequence). The CDR3 totals 14 residues. With 1 base clipped from V and 8 bases from J, the junction kept 5 bases outside the gene matches. The CDR3 sequence: CASSLPLTGDEQFF. DNA for the CDR3: TGTGCCAGCAGCTTGCCCTTGACAGGGGATGAGCAGTTCTTC.